The 24 T cell receptor beta chains below were found in one sample sequenced in a study of type 1 regulatory T cells. Study-level findings and limits: Compared with non-type 1 regulatory T cells, type 1 regulatory T cells showed a more restricted TCR repertoire.

These receptors' antigens are unknown. TCRdb independently ran MiXCR on the reads; one entry per CDR3 protein. The sample includes 60,000 to 75,000 distinct CDR3 sequences, about a fifth of them seen just once. The sequenced sample was cultured type 1 regulatory T (Tr1) cells, either the whole culture or a sorted fraction (not recorded which). The receptors shown here come from a human donor in good health.

This clonotype was recorded a few times. The V call is TRBV5-1, the J call TRBJ1-6; no firm D call. Germline CDR1 and CDR2: SGHRS and YFSETQ. Trimming pared 5 bases from V and 0 bases from J, leaving 9 bases between. The CDR3 is made up of 15 amino acids. This CDR3 is CASRSEGSYNSPLHF. Here the CDR3 DNA reads TGCGCCAGCAGGAGTGAGGGCTCCTATAATTCACCCCTCCACTTT.

In this sample, this clonotype turned up a few times. J is TRBJ2-2 and V is TRBV5-4, with 8 bases identical to TRBD2. Germline V gene lookup returns CDR1 SGHNT and CDR2 YYREEE (reference sequence). Trimming cost V 4 bases and J 4 bases; bases outside gene matches: 9. The CDR3 consists of 16 residues. The CDR3 sequence: CASSPETSDFTGELFF. The CDR3 DNA reads as TGTGCCAGCAGCCCCGAGACTAGCGATTTCACCGGGGAGCTGTTTTTT.

The J gene is TRBJ2-3, the V gene TRBV12-3 or TRBV12-4, with D possibly TRBD2 on 6 matching bases. This CDR3 is 15 amino acids long. Trimming took 7 bases from V and 2 from J, leaving 16 bases between them. In DNA, the CDR3 is TGTGCCAGCACCGCCACCGGGAGCCCCACAGATACGCAGTATTTT. This codes for CASTATGSPTDTQYF.

The chain links TRBV7-9 to TRBJ1-1; tentatively, D is TRBD1 (5 bases). The germline CDR1 and CDR2 sequences are SEHNR and FQNEAQ (reference sequence). The CDR3 is made up of 13 amino acids. V was pared by 3 bases and J by 4 bases, with 9 bases between. CDR3 loop: CASSFGTSTEAFF. CDR3 coding DNA: TGTGCCAGCAGCTTTGGGACCTCCACTGAAGCTTTCTTT. The full variable domain, completed using reference TRBV7-9 and TRBJ1-1, is DTGVSQNPRHKITKRGQNVTFRCDPISEHNRLYWYRQTLGQGPEFLTYFQNEAQLEKSRLLSDRFSAERPKGSFSTLEIQRTEQGDSAMYLCASSFGTSTEAFFGQGTRLTVV.

This clonotype was observed a handful of times. The chain recombines TRBV20-1 with TRBJ1-1, with D maybe TRBD1 (6 bases). The CDR3 loop spans 13 amino acids. The germline V gene encodes CDR1 DFQATT and CDR2 SNEGSKA (reference sequence). Trimming left V 3 bases short and J 6 bases short, with 14 bases between. The CDR3 sequence: CSARYIGGAEAFF. The CDR3 DNA is TGCAGTGCTAGGTACATAGGGGGAGCTGAAGCTTTCTTT.

The chain is built from TRBV7-9 and TRBJ2-1; D not certain. The germline V and J ends were trimmed by 0 bases and 8 bases, with 5 bases remaining between them. This CDR3 contains 12 residues. The germline V gene encodes CDR1 SEHNR and CDR2 FQNEAQ (reference sequence). This CDR3 reads CASSLAEDEQFF. In DNA form, the CDR3 reads TGTGCCAGCAGCTTAGCAGAGGATGAGCAGTTCTTC.

On this clonotype itself: This sequence may be a read error, since a much larger clone differs from it by one base. The V gene is TRBV5-1, the J gene TRBJ2-1; no definite D call. The CDR3 extends over 14 amino acids. The germline CDR1 and CDR2 sequences are SGHRS and YFSETQ. The CDR3 nucleotides are TGCGCCAGCAGCGGAGACACGGCGGTCAATGAGCAGTCCTTC. Protein product: CASSGDTAVNEQSF.

The gene calls are TRBV12-3 or TRBV12-4 and TRBJ2-5, with a possible D match to TRBD2 (6 bases). The CDR3 loop spans 13 amino acids. Between the trimmed V and J ends, which lost 6 bases and 2 bases, there was a span of 10 bases. This CDR3 reads CASRPGLQETQYF. For the CDR3, the DNA is TGTGCCAGCAGACCGGGACTTCAAGAGACCCAGTACTTC.

This clonotype was recorded at least ten times. The chain joins TRBV9 to TRBJ2-3, with a tentative D call TRBD2 (6 bases). V lost 2 bases, J lost 6 bases, and 16 bases lay in between. This CDR3 has 15 residues. Germline V gene data show CDR1 as SGDLS and CDR2 as YYNGEE. This CDR3 reads CASSVSGLRTDTQYF. Here the CDR3 DNA reads TGTGCCAGCAGCGTCTCGGGACTCAGAACGGATACGCAGTATTTT.

There are a few counts of this clonotype. This sequence joins TRBV27 and TRBJ2-7; 10 bases align to TRBD2. The ends lost 3 bases at V and 3 bases at J; junction bases unmatched: 2. Germline CDR1 MNHEY, CDR2 SMNVEV (reference sequence). The CDR3 runs 14 residues. In DNA, the CDR3 is TGTGCCAGCAGTTTGAAGCGGGAGGGCTACGAGCAGTACTTC. It encodes CASSLKREGYEQYF.

This clonotype showed up many times. The V and J genes are TRBV7-2 and TRBJ2-6; D uncertain. The CDR3 length is 14 residues. Trimming took 7 bases from V and 4 from J, leaving 11 bases between them. Germline values: CDR1 SGHTA, CDR2 FQGNSA. In nucleotides, the CDR3 is TGTGCCAGCAAACCAACTACAGGGGCCAACGTCCTGACTTTC. It yields the protein CASKPTTGANVLTF.

The sample holds many counts of this clonotype. The chain has TRBV6-2 or TRBV6-3 and TRBJ2-1; D perhaps matches TRBD2 (5 bases). This CDR3 has 14 amino acids. V was trimmed by 4 bases and J by 5 bases, leaving 12 bases between them. Germline V gene sequence: CDR1 MNHEY, CDR2 SVGEGT. CDR3 coding DNA: TGTGCCAGCAGTTCTGTAGCGCCACACAATGAGCAGTTCTTC. This translates into CASSSVAPHNEQFF.

This clonotype was recorded a few times. V usage is TRBV5-1 and J usage is TRBJ2-2; D unclear. The CDR3 contains 13 residues. Trimming shortened V by 3 bases and J by 5 bases, and 8 bases separated the two germline ends. Per the germline V gene, CDR1 is SGHRS and CDR2 is YFSETQ. The CDR3: CASSSARTGELFF. CDR3 DNA: TGCGCCAGCAGCTCCGCTAGGACCGGGGAGCTGTTTTTT.

This clonotype was detected many times. This chain joins TRBV20-1 and TRBJ2-1, with TRBD2 matching over 9 bases. The germline V gene has CDR1 DFQATT and CDR2 SNEGSKA (reference sequence). The length of the CDR3 is 13 residues. Germline trimming cut 5 bases from V and 9 bases from J; bases unmatched to any gene: 8. Here the CDR3 DNA reads TGCAGTGCTGTAGGCCCTAGCGGGGCTGAGCAGTTCTTC. Translated: CSAVGPSGAEQFF.

The chain joins TRBV3-1 to TRBJ2-1, with D tentatively TRBD2 (6 bases). CDR1 LGHDT and CDR2 YNNKEL come from the germline V gene (reference sequence). The CDR3 has 15 amino acids. The V gene lost 3 bases and the J gene lost 6 bases, with 15 bases spanning the gap. CDR3 residues: CASSQVPGGFNEQFF. Here the CDR3 DNA reads TGTGCCAGCAGCCAGGTCCCTGGGGGGTTCAATGAGCAGTTCTTC.

This chain connects TRBV30 to TRBJ2-7, with TRBD2 matching 13 bases. CDR1 and CDR2 from the germline V gene are GTSNPN and SVGIG (reference sequence). This CDR3 contains 14 residues. With 0 bases clipped from V and 5 bases from J, the junction kept 1 base outside the gene matches. In DNA form, the CDR3 reads TGTGCCTGGAGTGTTGGACTAGCGGGAGACGAGCAGTACTTC. Amino acid sequence: CAWSVGLAGDEQYF.

This clonotype was seen more than once but under ten times. The V and J genes are TRBV3-1 and TRBJ2-4; D call uncertain. Germline V gene data show CDR1 as LGHDT and CDR2 as YNNKEL (reference sequence). Trimming shortened V by 4 bases and J by 0 bases, and 16 bases separated the two germline ends. CDR3 size: 17 residues. The CDR3 region has the DNA TGTGCCAGCAGCCTCCTGAGGAGCGACTTAGCCAAAAACATTCAGTACTTC. Translating gives CASSLLRSDLAKNIQYF.

In this sample, this clonotype turned up many times. This chain links TRBV12-3 or TRBV12-4 with TRBJ2-7, with D possibly being TRBD1 (5 bases). This CDR3 region has 14 residues. V was trimmed by 5 bases and J by 2 bases, leaving 13 bases between them. CDR3 residues: CASSATTGPYEQYF. Written as DNA, the CDR3 is TGTGCCAGCAGTGCAACCACAGGTCCCTACGAGCAGTACTTC.

This clonotype was detected ten times or more. The V call is TRBV7-3, the J call TRBJ2-1, with 10 positions matching TRBD2. V was clipped by 5 bases and J by 2 bases; unmatched bases: 6. CDR3 length equals 16 residues. Per germline, CDR1 SGHTA and CDR2 FQGTGA. The CDR3 nucleotides read TGTGCCAGCAGCCGCCAAGCGGGAGGGCCCTACAATGAGCAGTTCTTC. Protein product: CASSRQAGGPYNEQFF.

There are a few counts of this clonotype. The V call is TRBV25-1, the J call TRBJ2-1, with a possible D match to TRBD2 (5 bases). This CDR3 contains 14 residues. CDR1 and CDR2 (germline): MGHDK, SYGVNS. V was shortened by 1 base and J by 8 bases, with 12 bases between the two germline ends. The CDR3 coding sequence is TGTGCCAGCAGTGAATCGCGGGTCTGGCATGAGCAGTTCTTC. Its protein is CASSESRVWHEQFF.

This clonotype was counted only a few times. V gene TRBV29-1 combines with J gene TRBJ2-2; 7 bases fit TRBD2. CDR1 SQVTM and CDR2 ANQGSEA come from the germline V gene. Trimming took 7 bases from V and 5 from J; bases not matched to a gene: 10. The CDR3 covers 14 residues. CDR3 in amino acids: CSAGTTRGTGELFF. Here the CDR3 DNA reads TGCAGCGCCGGGACTACACGAGGGACCGGGGAGCTGTTTTTT.

The chain is built from TRBV3-1 and TRBJ2-2; TRBD2 aligns across 15 bases. V was clipped by 4 bases and J by 4 bases; unmatched bases: 4. This CDR3 is 17 amino acids long. Germline values: CDR1 LGHDT, CDR2 YNNKEL (reference sequence). In DNA form, the CDR3 reads TGTGCCAGCAGCCTCGGGGGACTAGCGGGGGGCACCGGGGAGCTGTTTTTT. Translation gives CASSLGGLAGGTGELFF.

The rearrangement uses TRBV6-1 and TRBJ1-1, with D hard to call. Germline CDR1 reads MNHNS; CDR2 reads SASEGT. CDR3 size: 15 residues. V shed 5 bases and J shed 6 bases, with 19 bases lying between them. Here the CDR3 reads CASSNRRQMGPEAFF. The CDR3 DNA sequence: TGTGCCAGCAGTAATAGACGCCAGATGGGTCCTGAAGCTTTCTTT.

This clonotype was seen a handful of times. This sequence joins TRBV5-1 and TRBJ1-4, with D perhaps TRBD1 (5 bases). CDR1 and CDR2 (germline): SGHRS, YFSETQ. The CDR3 spans 16 residues. V lost 0 bases and J lost 5, with 14 bases in between. CDR3 protein: CASSLEAGIGNEKLFF. Here the CDR3 DNA reads TGCGCCAGCAGCTTGGAGGCAGGGATAGGGAATGAAAAACTGTTTTTT.